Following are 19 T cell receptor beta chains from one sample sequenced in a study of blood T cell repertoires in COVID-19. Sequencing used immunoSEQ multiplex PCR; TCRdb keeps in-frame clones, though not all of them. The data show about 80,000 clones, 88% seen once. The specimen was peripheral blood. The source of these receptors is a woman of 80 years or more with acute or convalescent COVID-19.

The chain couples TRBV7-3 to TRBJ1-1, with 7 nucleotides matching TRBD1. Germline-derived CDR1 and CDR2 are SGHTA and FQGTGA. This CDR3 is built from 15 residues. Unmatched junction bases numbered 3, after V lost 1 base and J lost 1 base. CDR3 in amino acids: CASSLMAGGNTEAFF. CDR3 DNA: TGTGCCAGCAGCTTAATGGCAGGGGGGAACACTGAAGCTTTCTTT.

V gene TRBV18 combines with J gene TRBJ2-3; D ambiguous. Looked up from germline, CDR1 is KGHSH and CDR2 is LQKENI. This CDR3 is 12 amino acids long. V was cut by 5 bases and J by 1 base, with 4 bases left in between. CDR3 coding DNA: TGTGCCAGCTCATCAGGCACAGATACGCAGTATTTT. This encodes CASSSGTDTQYF.

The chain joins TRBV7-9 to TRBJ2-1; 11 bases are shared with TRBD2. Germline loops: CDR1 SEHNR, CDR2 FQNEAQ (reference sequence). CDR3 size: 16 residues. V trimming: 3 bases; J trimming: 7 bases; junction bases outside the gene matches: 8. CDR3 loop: CASSFSGRAGKNEQFF. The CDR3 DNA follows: TGTGCCAGCAGCTTTAGCGGGAGGGCCGGTAAGAATGAGCAGTTCTTC. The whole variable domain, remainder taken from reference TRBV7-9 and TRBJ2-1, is DTGVSQNPRHKITKRGQNVTFRCDPISEHNRLYWYRQTLGQGPEFLTYFQNEAQLEKSRLLSDRFSAERPKGSFSTLEIQRTEQGDSAMYLCASSFSGRAGKNEQFFGPGTRLTVL.

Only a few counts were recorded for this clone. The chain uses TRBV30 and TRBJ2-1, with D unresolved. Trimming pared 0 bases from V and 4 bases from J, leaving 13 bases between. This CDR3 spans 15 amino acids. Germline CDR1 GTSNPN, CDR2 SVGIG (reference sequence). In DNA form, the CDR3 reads TGTGCCTGGAGTGTACGGGTAGGCAGATACAATGAGCAGTTCTTC. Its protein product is CAWSVRVGRYNEQFF.

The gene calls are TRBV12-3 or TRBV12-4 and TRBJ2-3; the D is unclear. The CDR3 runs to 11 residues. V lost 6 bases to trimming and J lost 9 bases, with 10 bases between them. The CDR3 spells CASRLLYTQYF. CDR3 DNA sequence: TGTGCCAGCAGACTACTTTACACGCAGTATTTT.

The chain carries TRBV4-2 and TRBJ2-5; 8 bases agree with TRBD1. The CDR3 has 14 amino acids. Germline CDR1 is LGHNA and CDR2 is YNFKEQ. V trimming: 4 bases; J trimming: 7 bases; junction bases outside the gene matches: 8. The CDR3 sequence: CASSPNRGWGTQYF. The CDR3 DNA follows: TGTGCCAGCAGCCCGAACAGGGGGTGGGGGACCCAGTACTTC.

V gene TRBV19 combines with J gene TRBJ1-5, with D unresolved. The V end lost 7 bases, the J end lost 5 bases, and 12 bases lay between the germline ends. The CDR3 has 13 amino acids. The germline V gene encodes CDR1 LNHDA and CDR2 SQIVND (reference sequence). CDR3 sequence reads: CASNNPGDQPQHF. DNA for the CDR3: TGTGCCAGTAACAATCCGGGAGATCAGCCCCAGCATTTT.

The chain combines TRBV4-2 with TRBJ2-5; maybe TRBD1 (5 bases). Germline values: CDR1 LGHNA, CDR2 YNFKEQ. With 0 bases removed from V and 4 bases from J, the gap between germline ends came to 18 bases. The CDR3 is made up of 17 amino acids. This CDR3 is CASSQEAALAGPETQYF. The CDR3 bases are TGTGCCAGCAGCCAAGAGGCGGCTCTGGCAGGGCCAGAGACCCAGTACTTC.

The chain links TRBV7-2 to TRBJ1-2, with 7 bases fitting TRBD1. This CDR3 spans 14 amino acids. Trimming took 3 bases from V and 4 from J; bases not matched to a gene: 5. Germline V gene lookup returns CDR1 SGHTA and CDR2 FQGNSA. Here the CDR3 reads CASSLQTGPYGYTF. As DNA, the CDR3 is TGTGCCAGCAGCTTGCAGACAGGGCCCTATGGCTACACCTTC.

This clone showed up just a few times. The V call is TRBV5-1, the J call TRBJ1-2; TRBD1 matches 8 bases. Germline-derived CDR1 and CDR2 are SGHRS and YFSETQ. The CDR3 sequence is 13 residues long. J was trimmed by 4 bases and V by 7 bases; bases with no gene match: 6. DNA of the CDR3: TGCGCCAGCGGTTTACAGGGGGGCTATGGCTACACCTTC. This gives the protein CASGLQGGYGYTF.

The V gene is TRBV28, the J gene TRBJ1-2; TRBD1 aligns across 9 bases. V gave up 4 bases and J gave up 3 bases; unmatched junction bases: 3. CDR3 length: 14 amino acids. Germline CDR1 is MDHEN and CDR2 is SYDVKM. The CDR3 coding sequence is TGTGCCAGCAGTTCACAGGGGGCAGACTATGGCTACACCTTC. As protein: CASSSQGADYGYTF.

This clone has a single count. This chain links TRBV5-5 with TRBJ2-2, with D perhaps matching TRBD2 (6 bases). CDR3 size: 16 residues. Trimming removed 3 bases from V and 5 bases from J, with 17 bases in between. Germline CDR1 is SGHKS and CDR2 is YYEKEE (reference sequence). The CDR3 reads CASSSSGTQGTGELFF. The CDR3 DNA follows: TGTGCCAGCAGCTCTTCCGGGACTCAAGGGACCGGGGAGCTGTTTTTT. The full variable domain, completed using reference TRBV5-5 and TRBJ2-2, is DAGVTQSPTHLIKTRGQQVTLRCSPISGHKSVSWYQQVLGQGPQFIFQYYEKEERGRGNFPDRFSARQFPNYSSELNVNALLLGDSALYLCASSSSGTQGTGELFFGEGSRLTVL.

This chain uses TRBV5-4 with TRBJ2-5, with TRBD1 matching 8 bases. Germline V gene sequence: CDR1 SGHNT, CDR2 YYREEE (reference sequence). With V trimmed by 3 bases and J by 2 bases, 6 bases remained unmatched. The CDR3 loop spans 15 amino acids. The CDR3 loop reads CASSSRDRRQETQYF. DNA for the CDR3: TGTGCCAGCAGCTCAAGGGACAGGAGGCAAGAGACCCAGTACTTC.

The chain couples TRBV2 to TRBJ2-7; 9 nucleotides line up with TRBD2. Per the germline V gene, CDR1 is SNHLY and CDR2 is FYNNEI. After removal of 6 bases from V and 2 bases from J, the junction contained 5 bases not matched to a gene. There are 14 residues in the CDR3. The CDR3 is CASRTSGGTYEQYF. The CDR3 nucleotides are TGTGCCAGCAGGACTAGCGGAGGGACCTACGAGCAGTACTTC.

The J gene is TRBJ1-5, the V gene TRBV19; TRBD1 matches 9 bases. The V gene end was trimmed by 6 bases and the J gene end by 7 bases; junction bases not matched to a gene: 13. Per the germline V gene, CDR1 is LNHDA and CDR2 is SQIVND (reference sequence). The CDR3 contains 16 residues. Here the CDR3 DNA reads TGTGCCAGTAGGCCACCGGCGGGACAGGGAGGCCAGCCCCAGCATTTT. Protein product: CASRPPAGQGGQPQHF.

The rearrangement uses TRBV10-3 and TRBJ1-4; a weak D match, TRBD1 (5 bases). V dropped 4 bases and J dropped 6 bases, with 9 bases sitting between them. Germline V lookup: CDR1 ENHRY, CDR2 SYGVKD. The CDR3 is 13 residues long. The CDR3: CAISASRDEKLFF. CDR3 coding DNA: TGTGCCATCAGTGCGAGCAGGGATGAAAAACTGTTTTTT.

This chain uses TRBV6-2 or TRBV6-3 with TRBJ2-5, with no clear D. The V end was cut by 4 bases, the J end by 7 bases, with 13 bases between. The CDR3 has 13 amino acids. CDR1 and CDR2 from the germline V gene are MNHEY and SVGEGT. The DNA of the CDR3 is TGTGCCAGCAGTTTCCAGTATCTAGGGACCCAGTACTTC. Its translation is CASSFQYLGTQYF.

The CDR3 here is CASYSAEGSTEAFF. DNA of the CDR3: TGTGCCAGCTACTCGGCGGAGGGAAGCACTGAAGCTTTCTTT. The V call is TRBV18, the J call TRBJ1-1; D unclear. There are 14 residues in the CDR3. The germline V gene has CDR1 KGHSH and CDR2 LQKENI. V lost 7 bases and J lost 4, with 16 bases in between.

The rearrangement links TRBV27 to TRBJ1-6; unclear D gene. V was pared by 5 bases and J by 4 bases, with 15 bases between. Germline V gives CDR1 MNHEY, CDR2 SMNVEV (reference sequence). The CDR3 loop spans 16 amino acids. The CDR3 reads CASSNGREIYNSPLHF. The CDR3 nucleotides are TGTGCCAGCAGTAACGGGAGAGAGATTTATAATTCACCCCTCCACTTT.